The clone carrying this T cell receptor beta chain came up many times. Its target is unknown. TCRdb itself ran the 5' RACE reads through MiXCR, one entry per CDR3 protein. The repertoire holds 700,000 or so distinct CDR3 sequences, 8.6% seen once, with approximately 0.96% in the top ten. V gave up 1 base and J gave up 0 bases, with 10 bases separating them. CDR1 is LGHNA, CDR2 YNFKEQ, per germline. The CDR3 length is 15 residues. This record belongs to a study of identical twins. Study-wide findings and caveats: With abundant cord blood beta clonotypes, insertions were fewer; memory repertoires showed no such pattern. The presence of invariant MAIT and iNKT cells could partly confound analyses of zero-insertion sequences.

The same sample was also studied in work on yellow fever vaccine responses in identical twins. That investigation notes: Vaccine-induced T cell responses in twins were reportedly observed to appear partly convergent, partly personalized.

The sequenced material came from PBMCs. This chain connects TRBV4-2 to TRBJ2-7; D is possibly TRBD1 (5 bases). This clonotype was sampled from a woman under 30 in good health. The CDR3 coding sequence is TGTGCCAGCAGCCAAGGCGCGGACACCTCCTACGAGCAGTACTTC. As protein: CASSQGADTSYEQYF.